What follows are 11 T cell receptor beta chains derived from one specimen sequenced in a study of OX40 agonist ivuxolimab in advanced cancers. The protocol was immunoSEQ multiplex PCR, while the TCRdb copy is restricted to in-frame clones and leaves out a portion. The sample consists of 50,000 to 65,000 clones, roughly 90% of them appearing once. The source was CD4+ or CD8+ T cells sorted from blood, collected in a trial of the OX40 agonist ivuxolimab. These TCRs come from an adult with an advanced solid tumor such as melanoma, head and neck, liver or kidney cancer.

The chain combines TRBV18 with TRBJ1-1, with D unresolved. V lost 2 bases, J lost 0 bases, and 22 bases lay in between. The CDR3 is 19 amino acids. In germline, CDR1 is KGHSH, CDR2 LQKENI. The CDR3 bases are TGTGCCAGCTCACCATTTTCGTGGGGTAGAACCTCCATGAACACTGAAGCTTTCTTT. This codes for CASSPFSWGRTSMNTEAFF. The whole variable domain, filled in from reference TRBV18 and TRBJ1-1, reads NAGVMQNPRHLVRRRGQEARLRCSPMKGHSHVYWYRQLPEEGLKFMVYLQKENIIDESGMPKERFSAEFPKEGPSILRIQQVVRGDSAAYFCASSPFSWGRTSMNTEAFFGQGTRLTVV.

This chain joins TRBV4-1 and TRBJ2-1, with 13 bases fitting TRBD2. Germline loops: CDR1 MGHRA, CDR2 YSYEKL. The V and J ends lost 2 bases and 6 bases, in that order; junction bases with no gene match: 10. The length of the CDR3 is 18 residues. CDR3 nucleotide sequence: TGCGCCAGCAGCCAAACGAGGACTAGCGGGAGAAGGGTCAATGAGCAGTTCTTC. It is translated as CASSQTRTSGRRVNEQFF.

This chain connects TRBV6-1 to TRBJ1-5, with TRBD1 matching over 9 bases. Losses at the gene ends were 7 bases for V and 6 bases for J; bases not matched to a gene: 7. The CDR3 extends over 14 amino acids. Germline CDR1 is MNHNS and CDR2 is SASEGT. Written as DNA, the CDR3 is TGTGCCAGCAATACCGGGACAGGGACTCAGCCCCAGCATTTT. It specifies CASNTGTGTQPQHF.

Only one count was recorded for this clone. The chain employs TRBV19 and TRBJ1-2; 10 bases agree with TRBD1. Germline CDR1 LNHDA, CDR2 SQIVND (reference sequence). J lost 4 bases, V lost 5 bases, and 4 bases had no gene match. The CDR3 spans 14 residues. CDR3 nucleotides: TGTGCCAGTAGTCGACAGGGGGCGTTCTATGGCTACACCTTC. It yields the protein CASSRQGAFYGYTF. The whole variable domain, filled in from reference TRBV19 and TRBJ1-2, reads DGGITQSPKYLFRKEGQNVTLSCEQNLNHDAMYWYRQDPGQGLRLIYYSQIVNDFQKGDIAEGYSVSREKKESFPLTVTSAQKNPTAFYLCASSRQGAFYGYTFGSGTRLTVV.

The gene calls are TRBV19 and TRBJ1-5, with a weak D call TRBD1 (6 bases). Trimming took 5 bases from V and 5 from J, leaving 22 bases between them. The CDR3 totals 17 residues. Germline V gene data show CDR1 as LNHDA and CDR2 as SQIVND (reference sequence). In DNA, the CDR3 is TGTGCCAGTAGTCTCGGACAGTCCCTAAGAAAAGATCAGCCCCAGCATTTT. Residues: CASSLGQSLRKDQPQHF.

The chain has TRBV4-2 and TRBJ2-4, with TRBD1 matching over 8 bases. Germline lookup yields CDR1 LGHNA and CDR2 YNFKEQ. Trimming at V came to 0 bases and at J to 1 base, leaving 8 bases not matched to a gene. The CDR3 consists of 18 residues. The CDR3 region has the DNA TGTGCCAGCAGCCAAGATGTCACAGGGGGTTCTGCCAAAAACATTCAGTACTTC. It codes for CASSQDVTGGSAKNIQYF.

This clone was counted once. The CDR3 region is CASSKPGGRLSCEQYF. In DNA form, the CDR3 reads TGTGCCAGCAGCAAGCCCGGGGGCCGACTGTCCTGCGAGCAGTACTTC. This chain uses TRBV21-1 with TRBJ2-7. TRBV21-1 is listed as a pseudogene. This CDR3 has 16 residues.

The chain joins TRBV5-1 to TRBJ2-3; D is undetermined. V was pared by 0 bases and J by 0 bases, with 14 bases between. The CDR3 sequence is 17 residues long. Germline V gene lookup returns CDR1 SGHRS and CDR2 YFSETQ. The CDR3: CASSLDGRLDSTDTQYF. The CDR3 DNA reads as TGCGCCAGCAGCTTGGACGGTAGATTAGATAGCACAGATACGCAGTATTTT. Looking up the rest from reference TRBV5-1 and TRBJ2-3 gives the full variable domain: KAGVTQTPRYLIKTRGQQVTLSCSPISGHRSVSWYQQTPGQGLQFLFEYFSETQRNKGNFPGRFSGRQFSNSRSEMNVSTLELGDSALYLCASSLDGRLDSTDTQYFGPGTRLTVL.

This sequence joins TRBV28 and TRBJ1-2; D unresolved. The CDR3 is made up of 13 amino acids. V was clipped by 2 bases and J by 4 bases, with 8 bases between them. Germline V gene sequence: CDR1 MDHEN, CDR2 SYDVKM. This chain's CDR3 is CASSLAVIYGYTF. CDR3 DNA: TGTGCCAGCAGTTTAGCAGTCATCTATGGCTACACCTTC.

This clone was picked up one time. The chain employs TRBV4-3 and TRBJ1-2; 7 positions agree with TRBD1. The V and J ends lost 4 bases and 5 bases, in that order; junction bases with no gene match: 4. Germline CDR1 reads LGHNA; CDR2 reads YSLEER. The CDR3 is made up of 13 amino acids. The CDR3 reads CASSPDRFYGYTF. CDR3 DNA: TGCGCCAGCAGCCCGGACAGGTTTTATGGCTACACCTTC.

The rearrangement links TRBV28 to TRBJ2-5; TRBD2 is a possible D gene (7 bases). Trimming left V 5 bases short and J 2 bases short, with 18 bases between. Germline V gives CDR1 MDHEN, CDR2 SYDVKM. The CDR3 covers 16 residues. CDR3 loop: CASSSLLGGRQETQYF. For the CDR3, the DNA is TGTGCCAGCAGTAGTCTTCTGGGGGGGCGTCAAGAGACCCAGTACTTC.